Each of the 6 T cell receptor beta chains below was sequenced from the same sample in a study of regulatory T cells in long-lasting Graves disease. To make TCR beta libraries, researchers used iRepertoire HTBI primers and Arm-PCR of CDR3 regions. TCRdb re-called the multiplex PCR reads with MiXCR, one entry per CDR3 protein. The table records about 560,000 distinct CDR3 sequences, roughly 15% of them present only once. Indicated time point: newly diagnosed GD, antithyroid drugs for less than 3 months. The authors made the TCR library using RNA they extracted from PBMCs. Another study also made use of these data, one on T cells in Graves' hyperthyroidism and ophthalmopathy.

The source was peripheral blood mononuclear cells (PBMCs), collected at new diagnosis, from a patient treated with antithyroid drugs. The receptors were sampled from a man between 18 and 29 years old with Graves disease.

The rearrangement uses TRBV4-1 and TRBJ2-7, with 7 bases matching TRBD1. Per the germline V gene, CDR1 is MGHRA and CDR2 is YSYEKL. V gave up 1 base and J gave up 4 bases; unmatched junction bases: 7. The CDR3 is made up of 15 amino acids. DNA for the CDR3: TGCGCCAGCAGCCAAGTATCCGACAGGGTGTACGAGCAGTACTTC. It specifies CASSQVSDRVYEQYF.

This clonotype was detected a few times. The rearrangement joins TRBV30 to TRBJ2-3, with D possibly matching TRBD2 (6 bases). V gave up 1 base and J gave up 0 bases, with 14 bases separating them. From germline, CDR1 is GTSNPN and CDR2 SVGIG (reference sequence). CDR3 length equals 16 residues. The CDR3, as DNA: TGTGCCTGGAGTGGCCCAGCGGGCATTAGCACAGATACGCAGTATTTT. This sequence encodes CAWSGPAGISTDTQYF.

The chain uses TRBV5-1 and TRBJ2-5, with a weak D call TRBD2 (6 bases). This CDR3 is built from 16 residues. The germline V and J ends were trimmed by 4 bases and 4 bases, with 20 bases remaining between them. Germline loops: CDR1 SGHRS, CDR2 YFSETQ. In DNA, the CDR3 is TGCGCCAGCAGCCTGGGTGGTAGCGGAGGTGCAGAGACCCAGTACTTC. This codes for CASSLGGSGGAETQYF.

V gene TRBV19 combines with J gene TRBJ2-1, with 7 bases matching TRBD2. V dropped 5 bases and J dropped 0; count of bases not matched to a gene: 10. CDR3 length equals 17 residues. Germline V gives CDR1 LNHDA, CDR2 SQIVND (reference sequence). CDR3 loop: CASSLSRAGPSYNEQFF. In DNA form, the CDR3 reads TGTGCCAGTAGTCTCTCCCGAGCGGGACCCTCCTACAATGAGCAGTTCTTC.

The sample holds a few counts of this clonotype. The chain has TRBV14 and TRBJ2-3, with D hard to call. Trimming took 2 bases from V and 5 from J, leaving 11 bases between them. The CDR3 runs to 14 residues. CDR1 is SGHDN, CDR2 FVKESK, per germline. The CDR3 region is CASSQPGWGDTQYF. Written as DNA, the CDR3 is TGTGCCAGCAGCCAACCTGGATGGGGAGATACGCAGTATTTT.

The sample holds many counts of this clonotype. The V and J genes are TRBV11-2 and TRBJ2-1; 10 positions agree with TRBD2. The V gene end was trimmed by 6 bases and the J gene end by 7 bases; junction bases not matched to a gene: 15. The V gene's germline CDR1 is SGHAT and CDR2 FQNNGV. This CDR3 is 17 amino acids long. The DNA of the CDR3 is TGTGCCAGCAGAAAGCCCGGGCAACAGCGGGAGGGGAATGAGCAGTTCTTC. Protein: CASRKPGQQREGNEQFF. Supplemented by reference TRBV11-2 and TRBJ2-1, the full variable domain reads EAGVAQSPRYKIIEKRQSVAFWCNPISGHATLYWYQQILGQGPKLLIQFQNNGVVDDSQLPKDRFSAERLKGVDSTLKIQPAKLEDSAVYLCASRKPGQQREGNEQFFGPGTRLTVL.